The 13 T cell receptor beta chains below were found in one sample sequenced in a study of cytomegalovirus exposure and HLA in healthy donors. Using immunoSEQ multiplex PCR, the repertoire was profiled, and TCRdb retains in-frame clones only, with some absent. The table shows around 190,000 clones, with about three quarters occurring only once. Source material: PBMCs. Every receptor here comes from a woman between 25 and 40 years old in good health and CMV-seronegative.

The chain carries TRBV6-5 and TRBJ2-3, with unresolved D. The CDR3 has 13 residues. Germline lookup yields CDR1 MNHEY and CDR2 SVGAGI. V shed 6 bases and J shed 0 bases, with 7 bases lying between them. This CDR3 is CASSKLSTDTQYF. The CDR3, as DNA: TGTGCCAGCAGCAAACTTAGCACAGATACGCAGTATTTT.

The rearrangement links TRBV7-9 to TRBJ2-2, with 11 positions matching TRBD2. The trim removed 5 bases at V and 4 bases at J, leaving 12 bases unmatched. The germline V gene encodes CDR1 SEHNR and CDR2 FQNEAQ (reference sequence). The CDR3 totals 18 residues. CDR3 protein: CASSPVAGGLWGTGELFF. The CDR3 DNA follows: TGTGCCAGCAGCCCCGTAGCGGGGGGGCTTTGGGGCACCGGGGAGCTGTTTTTT.

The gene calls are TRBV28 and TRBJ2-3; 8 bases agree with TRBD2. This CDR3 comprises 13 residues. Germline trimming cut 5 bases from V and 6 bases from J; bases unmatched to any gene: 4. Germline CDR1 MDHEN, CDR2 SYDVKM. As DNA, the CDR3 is TGTGCCAGCAGTCCCGGACTAGCCGATACGCAGTATTTT. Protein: CASSPGLADTQYF.

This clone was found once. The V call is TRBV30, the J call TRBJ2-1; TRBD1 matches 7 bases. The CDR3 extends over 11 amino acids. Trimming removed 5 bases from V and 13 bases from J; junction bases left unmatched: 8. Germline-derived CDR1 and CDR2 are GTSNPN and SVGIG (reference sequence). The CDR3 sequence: CAWVHRDRQFF. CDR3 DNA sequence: TGTGCCTGGGTCCACCGGGACAGACAGTTCTTC.

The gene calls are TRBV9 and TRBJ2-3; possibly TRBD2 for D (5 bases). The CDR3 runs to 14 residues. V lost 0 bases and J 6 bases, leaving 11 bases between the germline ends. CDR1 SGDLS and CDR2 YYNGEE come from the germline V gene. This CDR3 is CASSVELAGDTQYF. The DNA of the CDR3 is TGTGCCAGCAGCGTAGAGCTAGCCGGGGATACGCAGTATTTT.

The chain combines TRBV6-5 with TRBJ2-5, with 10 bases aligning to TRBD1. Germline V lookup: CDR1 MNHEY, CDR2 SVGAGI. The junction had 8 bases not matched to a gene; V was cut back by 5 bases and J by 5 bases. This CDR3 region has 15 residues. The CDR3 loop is CASSGGTGVRETQYF. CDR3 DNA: TGTGCCAGCAGTGGAGGGACAGGGGTTAGGGAGACCCAGTACTTC.

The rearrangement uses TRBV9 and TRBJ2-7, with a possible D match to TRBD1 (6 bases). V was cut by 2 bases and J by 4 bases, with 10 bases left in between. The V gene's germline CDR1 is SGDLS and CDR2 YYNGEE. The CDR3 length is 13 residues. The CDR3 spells CASSVGASYEQYF. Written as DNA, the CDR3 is TGTGCCAGCAGCGTGGGGGCATCGTACGAGCAGTACTTC.

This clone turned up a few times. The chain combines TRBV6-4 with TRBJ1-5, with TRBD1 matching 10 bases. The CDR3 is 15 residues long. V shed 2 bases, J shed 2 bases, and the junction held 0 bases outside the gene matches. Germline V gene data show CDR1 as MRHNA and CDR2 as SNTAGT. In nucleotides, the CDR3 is TGTGCCAGCAGTGACGGGACAGGGGGCAATCAGCCCCAGCATTTT. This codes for CASSDGTGGNQPQHF.

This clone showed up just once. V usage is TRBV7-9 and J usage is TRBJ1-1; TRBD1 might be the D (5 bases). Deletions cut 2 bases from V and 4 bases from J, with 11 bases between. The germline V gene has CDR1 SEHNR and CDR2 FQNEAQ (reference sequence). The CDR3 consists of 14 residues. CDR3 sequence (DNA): TGTGCCAGCAGCTTACCCAGCGGGGGCACTGAAGCTTTCTTT. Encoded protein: CASSLPSGGTEAFF.

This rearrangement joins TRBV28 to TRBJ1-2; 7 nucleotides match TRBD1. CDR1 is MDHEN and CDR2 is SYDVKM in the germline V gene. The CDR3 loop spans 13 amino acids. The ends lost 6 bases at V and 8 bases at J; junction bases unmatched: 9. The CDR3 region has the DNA TGTGCCAGCAGCACGACAGGGTACAGCGGCTACACCTTC. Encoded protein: CASSTTGYSGYTF.

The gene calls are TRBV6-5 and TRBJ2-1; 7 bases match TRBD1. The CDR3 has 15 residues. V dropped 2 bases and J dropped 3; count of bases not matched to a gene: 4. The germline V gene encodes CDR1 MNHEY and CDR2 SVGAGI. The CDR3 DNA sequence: TGTGCCAGCAGTTACGGGGACAGTTTCTACAATGAGCAGTTCTTC. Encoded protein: CASSYGDSFYNEQFF.

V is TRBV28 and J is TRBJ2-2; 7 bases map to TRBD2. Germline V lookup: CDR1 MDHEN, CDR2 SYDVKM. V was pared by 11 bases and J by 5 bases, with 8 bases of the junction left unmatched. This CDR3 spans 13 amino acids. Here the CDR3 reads CAGTGRRTGELFF. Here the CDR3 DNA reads TGTGCCGGTACCGGGAGGAGGACCGGGGAGCTGTTTTTT.

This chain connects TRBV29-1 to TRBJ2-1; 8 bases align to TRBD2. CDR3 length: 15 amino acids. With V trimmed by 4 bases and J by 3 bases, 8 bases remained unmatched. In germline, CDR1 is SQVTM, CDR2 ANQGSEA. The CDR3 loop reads CSVVGLALYYNEQFF. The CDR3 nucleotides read TGCAGCGTTGTCGGACTAGCCTTATACTACAATGAGCAGTTCTTC.